This TCR beta chain derives from a study of CD4+ T cells in melanoma (dated by TCRdb to 2021 to 2024). Regarding the research as a whole: Neoantigen-specific CD4+ T cells in human melanoma were what the study investigated.

About this clone: Its antigen is unknown. Per-base qualities were not stored, and no clone one base away is much larger.

Patients with melanoma were used as donors. General study outcomes and caveats: Neoantigen-specific CD4+ T cells were reported to be correlated with the function of CD8+ T cells, macrophages and B cells. Neoantigen-specific CD4+ T cells in melanoma were reported to have a range of differentiation states.

The library was produced with the immunoSEQ multiplex PCR assay. As stored in TCRdb, this immuneACCESS dataset retains in-frame rearrangements with V and J assigned. A fraction of the clones does not appear; measured against another copy, unresolved V genes explain less than half of the discrepancy, and the remainder lacks a known reason. Counted in this sample were around 100,000 clones; around 92% of them appeared once. Together, the top ten hold about 3.3% of the sample. The CDR3 runs 15 residues from the cysteine to the phenylalanine. Only the CDR3 DNA stays, 45 bases, in frame from base 1. The germline V gene (reference sequence) provides CDR1 LNHDA and CDR2 SQIVND. V and J lose 5 bases and 4 bases, and a span of 17 bases separates them.

The chain uses TRBV19 and TRBJ1-2; possibly the D gene is TRBD1, per 6 matching bases. The sample comprised peripheral blood. This TCR came from a human donor with melanoma. The CDR3 reads CASSASDRNSYGYTF. The nucleotides read TGTGCCAGTAGTGCAAGCGACAGGAACAGCTATGGCTACACCTTC.